This T cell receptor (beta chain) was obtained from a study of radiotherapy plus CTLA-4 blockade in lung cancer. Study-wide context: Objective responses were documented in around 19% of patients, with disease control in around 30%.

CDR3 length: 15 amino acids. Trimming took 5 bases from V and 5 from J; bases not matched to a gene: 11. Germline CDR1 SGHVS, CDR2 FNYEAQ. This table comes from immunoSEQ multiplex PCR, and its TCRdb copy is limited to in-frame clones, with some not included. The profile shows tens of thousands of clones, 78% of them singletons. The sequencing here drew on peripheral blood, taken from a patient treated with radiotherapy plus ipilimumab. The TCR comes from a human donor with non-small cell lung cancer who had a complete response to radiotherapy plus ipilimumab. The chain is built from TRBV7-6 and TRBJ1-2, with TRBD1 identical over 7 bases. CDR3 nucleotides: TGTGCCAGCAGCCCCGAGTCGACAGGGTGGTATGGCTACACCTTC. Protein product: CASSPESTGWYGYTF.